The 21 T cell receptor beta chains in this list originate from one sample, sequenced in a study of T cell changes during pregnancy in multiple sclerosis. TCRdb's table, derived via immunoSEQ multiplex PCR, lists solely in-frame clones and lacks some. The table lists fewer than 65,000 clones, 91% of them singletons, with 0.76% in the top ten. The starting material was CD4+ T cells from peripheral blood mononuclear cells, obtained in the first trimester of pregnancy. The origin of the receptors is a female donor with multiple sclerosis, enrolled in a pregnancy study.

The chain employs TRBV7-9 and TRBJ2-3; a weak D match, TRBD2 (5 bases). Germline values: CDR1 SEHNR, CDR2 FQNEAQ (reference sequence). V was cut by 8 bases and J by 1 base, with 10 bases left in between. The CDR3 covers 13 residues. In DNA, the CDR3 is TGTGCCAGCCAACTCGGGGGCACAGATACGCAGTATTTT. Amino acids: CASQLGGTDTQYF.

CDR3 amino acids: CASSQGRGGSYGYTF. The CDR3 DNA sequence: TGTGCCAGCAGCCAGGGACGCGGGGGGAGCTATGGCTACACCTTC. This chain links TRBV7-2 with TRBJ1-2; D might be TRBD1 (5 bases). The CDR3 has 15 amino acids. The germline gives CDR1 SGHTA, CDR2 FQGNSA. Trimming left V 5 bases short and J 4 bases short, with 17 bases between.

The chain joins TRBV5-6 to TRBJ1-1; D not resolved. With 0 bases removed from V and 8 bases from J, the gap between germline ends came to 5 bases. There are 11 residues in the CDR3. Germline-derived CDR1 and CDR2 are SGHDT and YYEEEE. The CDR3 DNA follows: TGTGCCAGCAGCTTGGAACAGGAAGCTTTCTTT. Translated, it gives CASSLEQEAFF.

V usage is TRBV5-5 and J usage is TRBJ1-1, with unresolved D. Germline V CDR1 and CDR2: SGHKS, YYEKEE (reference sequence). The CDR3 loop spans 15 amino acids. The germline V and J ends were trimmed by 2 bases and 0 bases, with 11 bases remaining between them. The CDR3 nucleotides read TGTGCCAGCAGCTTATCCCCCGGGTTGAACACTGAAGCTTTCTTT. Its translation is CASSLSPGLNTEAFF.

The rearrangement links TRBV2 to TRBJ1-6; TRBD1 aligns across 7 bases. The junction had 11 bases not matched to a gene; V was cut back by 5 bases and J by 10 bases. The length of the CDR3 is 15 residues. Germline V gene lookup returns CDR1 SNHLY and CDR2 FYNNEI. The CDR3 region has the DNA TGTGCCAGCAGTTACCGGGACAGCGTCTACTCACCCCTCCACTTT. Residues: CASSYRDSVYSPLHF.

The rearrangement links TRBV7-2 to TRBJ2-7, with 7 bases lining up with TRBD1. The CDR3 loop spans 14 amino acids. The V gene end was trimmed by 5 bases and the J gene end by 2 bases; junction bases not matched to a gene: 6. Germline V gives CDR1 SGHTA, CDR2 FQGNSA. This CDR3 is CASSPDRATYEQYF. CDR3 DNA sequence: TGTGCCAGCAGCCCCGACAGGGCCACCTACGAGCAGTACTTC.

The chain links TRBV5-4 to TRBJ2-2, with TRBD2 matching 11 bases. Germline V gives CDR1 SGHNT, CDR2 YYREEE (reference sequence). J lost 5 bases, V lost 1 base, and 10 bases had no gene match. The CDR3 covers 18 residues. CDR3 protein: CASSLLTLAGGPTGELFF. The CDR3 nucleotides read TGTGCCAGCAGCTTGCTTACTCTAGCGGGGGGACCTACCGGGGAGCTGTTTTTT.

The CDR3 sequence is CASSTLNEQYF. Here the CDR3 DNA reads TGTGCCAGCAGCACCCTAAACGAGCAGTACTTC. This chain links TRBV27 with TRBJ2-7, with D uncertain. Germline V gene data show CDR1 as MNHEY and CDR2 as SMNVEV (reference sequence). V lost 6 bases and J lost 5, with 8 bases in between. This CDR3 is built from 11 residues.

The rearrangement joins TRBV5-6 to TRBJ2-7, with TRBD1 matching 7 bases. After removal of 0 bases from V and 4 bases from J, the junction contained 7 bases not matched to a gene. The germline CDR1 and CDR2 sequences are SGHDT and YYEEEE. This CDR3 contains 15 residues. The CDR3 reads CASSLGPDRQYEQYF. CDR3 in DNA: TGTGCCAGCAGCTTGGGTCCGGACAGGCAGTACGAGCAGTACTTC.

This chain links TRBV7-2 with TRBJ2-7; TRBD1 aligns across 7 bases. The ends lost 4 bases at V and 4 bases at J; junction bases unmatched: 10. CDR3 size: 15 residues. The germline gives CDR1 SGHTA, CDR2 FQGNSA. CDR3 sequence reads: CASSSHRTGSYEQYF. For the CDR3, the DNA is TGTGCCAGCAGCTCTCACCGGACAGGTTCGTACGAGCAGTACTTC.

The chain combines TRBV7-9 with TRBJ2-3; 10 bases are a match to TRBD2. Germline values: CDR1 SEHNR, CDR2 FQNEAQ (reference sequence). The CDR3 runs 14 residues. The V gene end was trimmed by 8 bases and the J gene end by 4 bases; junction bases not matched to a gene: 6. CDR3 nucleotide sequence: TGTGCCAGCCTAAAGCTAGCGGGGGCAGATACGCAGTATTTT. Translated, it gives CASLKLAGADTQYF.

As concerns this clone: This same CDR3 is encoded by further DNA sequences in the sample. The rearrangement joins TRBV19 to TRBJ1-2; D remains ambiguous. V was cut by 1 base and J by 2 bases, with 8 bases left in between. The CDR3 is made up of 14 amino acids. Germline V gene lookup returns CDR1 LNHDA and CDR2 SQIVND (reference sequence). The CDR3 DNA follows: TGTGCCAGTAGTATAGGTGGAGGGAACTATGGCTACACCTTC. It specifies CASSIGGGNYGYTF.

The chain joins TRBV6-6 to TRBJ1-3, with D uncertain. The length of the CDR3 is 14 residues. V was clipped by 4 bases and J by 0 bases, with 7 bases between them. The germline V gene has CDR1 MNHNY and CDR2 SVGAGI (reference sequence). Here the CDR3 reads CASSFGGSGNTIYF. CDR3 in DNA: TGTGCCAGCAGTTTCGGAGGCTCTGGAAACACCATATATTTT.

J is TRBJ1-2 and V is TRBV6-5; D perhaps matches TRBD1 (5 bases). From germline, CDR1 is MNHEY and CDR2 SVGAGI. CDR3 size: 12 residues. V lost 7 bases, J lost 4 bases, and 10 bases lay in between. CDR3 sequence (DNA): TGTGCCAGCATTGACAGATTCTATGGCTACACCTTC. Protein sequence: CASIDRFYGYTF.

In its sample, this clone was seen once. This rearrangement joins TRBV18 to TRBJ2-5, with D possibly TRBD2 on 6 matching bases. The CDR3 is 17 residues long. Germline V lookup: CDR1 KGHSH, CDR2 LQKENI. V gave up 8 bases and J gave up 3 bases, with 25 bases separating them. This chain's CDR3 is CASRAVLTEGTKETQYF. The CDR3, as DNA: TGTGCCAGCCGGGCCGTCTTAACGGAGGGGACCAAAGAGACCCAGTACTTC.

The genes are TRBV21-1 and TRBJ1-1; TRBD1, as called in the table, went unchecked against the DNA. TRBV21-1 is a pseudogene segment. The CDR3 has 14 amino acids. Here the CDR3 DNA reads TGTGCCAGCAGCGAATCCGCCAGGGACACTGAAGCTTTCTTT. Translation gives CASSESARDTEAFF.

The V and J genes are TRBV14 and TRBJ2-7; D remains unclear. Germline loops: CDR1 SGHDN, CDR2 FVKESK. CDR3 length: 11 amino acids. With 1 base removed from V and 6 bases from J, the gap between germline ends came to 4 bases. In nucleotides, the CDR3 is TGTGCCAGCAGCCAAGCTCGCGAGCAGTACTTC. Its translation is CASSQAREQYF.

This sequence joins TRBV12-5 and TRBJ2-1; 11 nucleotides match TRBD2. The CDR3 length is 15 residues. CDR1 and CDR2 from the germline V gene are LGHNT and FRNRAP. Trimming removed 6 bases from V and 2 bases from J; junction bases left unmatched: 3. This CDR3 is CASGKGLAAYNEQFF. The DNA for the CDR3 is TGTGCTAGTGGGAAGGGACTAGCGGCCTACAATGAGCAGTTCTTC.

This clone came up once. The DNA for the CDR3 is TGCGCCAGCAGCCCAACAGGGGTTAGCTCCTACGAGCAGTACTTC. It is translated as CASSPTGVSSYEQYF. The chain carries TRBV4-1 and TRBJ2-7; 7 bases map to TRBD1. CDR3 length: 15 amino acids. J lost 0 bases, V lost 4 bases, and 6 bases had no gene match. Germline CDR1 reads MGHRA; CDR2 reads YSYEKL.

This chain uses TRBV14 with TRBJ1-6; D is unclear. The CDR3 has 17 amino acids. Germline-derived CDR1 and CDR2 are SGHDN and FVKESK. V lost 0 bases and J 7 bases, leaving 16 bases between the germline ends. The CDR3 loop is CASSQDIVGVGNSPLHF. The CDR3 nucleotides read TGTGCCAGCAGCCAAGATATCGTGGGAGTGGGCAATTCACCCCTCCACTTT.

The J gene is TRBJ1-1, the V gene TRBV18; maybe TRBD1 (5 bases). The CDR3 totals 15 residues. Trimming cost V 6 bases and J 5 bases, with 19 bases left between them. Per germline, CDR1 KGHSH and CDR2 LQKENI. In nucleotides, the CDR3 is TGTGCCAGCTCCTTGTTGGGCAGGGCAGGTACTGAAGCTTTCTTT. Translating gives CASSLLGRAGTEAFF.